This TCR beta chain was identified in a study of metastatic and nonmetastatic thyroid tumors. With MiXCR, TCRdb called clones anew from the PCR reads. In the table there are around 50,000 clones, approximately 20% of which are singletons. No treatment of any kind had been given to any patient before thyroid surgery. The CDR3 length is 15 residues. Germline values: CDR1 SGHAT, CDR2 FQNNGV. V was shortened by 5 bases and J by 1 base, with 15 bases between the two germline ends. The chain combines TRBV11-2 with TRBJ2-7; D unclear. The receptor comes from a male donor with papillary thyroid cancer or a benign thyroid nodule (not recorded which). Some clones in this sample may be carry-over from other donors' samples. The specimen was blood. DNA of the CDR3: TGTGCCAGCAGCCCACACATCCCAGGTTCCTACGAGCAGTACTTC. Encoded protein: CASSPHIPGSYEQYF.